The source of this T cell receptor (beta chain) is a study of cytomegalovirus exposure and HLA in healthy donors. Germline V CDR1 and CDR2: MGHRA, YSYEKL. The CDR3 sequence is 15 residues long. The J segment lost 5 bases and the V segment lost 4 bases, leaving 11 bases of the junction unmatched. Amplification used 60 Vbeta primers and 13 Jbeta primers. Sequencing used immunoSEQ multiplex PCR; TCRdb keeps in-frame clones, though not all of them. The sample consists of under 150,000 clones, approximately 80% of them appearing once. This TCR was recovered from a man younger than 35 in good health and CMV-seronegative. Sequences were obtained from PBMCs. The chain uses TRBV4-1 and TRBJ2-7; 7 nucleotides align to TRBD2. This CDR3 is CASSPRGGFGHEQYF. The CDR3 region has the DNA TGCGCCAGCAGCCCGAGGGGAGGGTTTGGACACGAGCAGTACTTC.